Below are 3 T cell receptor beta chains sequenced from a single sample in a study of vaccination and CD4 T cells after COVID-19 (dated 2022 in TCRdb). The library was built by means of PCR. The sequencer listed for this sample is Illumina iSeq 100. At the Johns Hopkins FTIC core, DNA from the cultured CD4+ T cells underwent TCR sequencing with the Oncomine TCR Beta short-read assay. The public reads were reanalyzed by TCRdb: fastp trimming at Q25, MiXCR alignment, in-frame beta chains only. Rows with one shared CDR3 protein collapse into an entry with the most common genes and DNA. This sample holds more than 20,000 distinct CDR3 sequences; 35% to 45% were observed only once. The ten largest clones add up to approximately 5.3% of the sample. Their target antigens are unknown. Read against the paper, the sample's treatment or condition label means: approximately nine-day PBMC culture with coronavirus spike peptide pools or control peptides (ViraFEST assay).

This specimen consisted of CD4+ T cells from blood, cultured in vitro, obtained before SARS-CoV-2 vaccination. The receptors shown here come from a human donor who had recovered from COVID-19.

In this sample, this clonotype turned up once. The chain combines TRBV11-3 with TRBJ2-7, with D perhaps TRBD2 (5 bases). V was shortened by 1 base and J by 4 bases, with 8 bases between the two germline ends. Germline V gene sequence: CDR1 SGHNT, CDR2 YENEEA. The CDR3 is 13 residues long. CDR3 coding DNA: TGTGCCAGCAGCTTAGCGGGATCATACGAGCAGTACTTC. This translates into CASSLAGSYEQYF.

The V gene is TRBV6-5, the J gene TRBJ1-6, with D unresolved. CDR1 MNHEY and CDR2 SVGAGI come from the germline V gene. V shed 2 bases and J shed 5 bases, with 7 bases lying between them. CDR3 length: 14 residues. The CDR3 sequence: CASSYTGDNSPLHF. Here the CDR3 DNA reads TGTGCCAGCAGTTACACCGGGGATAATTCACCCCTCCACTTT.

This clonotype is termed medium-sized. The J gene is TRBJ2-2, the V gene TRBV2, with 7 bases fitting TRBD1. Germline CDR1 reads SNHLY; CDR2 reads FYNNEI. The CDR3 runs 14 residues. Trimming cost V 5 bases and J 11 bases; bases outside gene matches: 11. CDR3 loop: CASSLKRQGKELFF. The CDR3 nucleotides read TGTGCCAGCAGTCTTAAGCGACAGGGTAAAGAGCTGTTTTTT.